This T cell receptor (beta chain) was sequenced for a study of cytomegalovirus exposure and HLA in healthy donors. The CDR3 is 15 amino acids. The V end lost 0 bases, the J end lost 5 bases, and 8 bases lay between the germline ends. Looked up from germline, CDR1 is SGHDN and CDR2 is FVKESK. The PCR had 60 Vbeta and 13 Jbeta primers. Measured with immunoSEQ multiplex PCR; TCRdb has only the in-frame clones, and not every one. The sample has around 170,000 clones, over 75% seen once. The rearrangement links TRBV14 to TRBJ1-6; no clear D. The clonotype originates from a man aged 50 or older in good health and CMV-seropositive. Sequencing used PBMCs. The CDR3 bases are TGTGCCAGCAGCCAAGATCGGGGTAATAATTCACCCCTCCACTTT. It translates to CASSQDRGNNSPLHF.